This record concerns one TCR beta chain sequence. In the naive CD8 group, cells lacked CD45RO and were positively selected for CCR7, so terminally differentiated effector memory CD45RA+ cells were left out. The data originate from a study of shared clonotypes between healthy human individuals. Assay: immunoSEQ multiplex PCR; the TCRdb copy retains only in-frame clones and omits some. In the table there are millions of clones, about 95% of which are singletons. Deletions cut 0 bases from V and 0 bases from J, with 9 bases between. Germline CDR1 and CDR2: PRHDT and FYEKMQ (reference sequence). There are 15 residues in the CDR3.

This TCR was recovered from a man in his late teens or twenties in good health. The chain couples TRBV13 to TRBJ2-7, with D uncertain. Sequencing input: naive CD8+ T cells sorted from blood. The CDR3 sequence: CASSLGPTGSYEQYF. The DNA for the CDR3 is TGTGCCAGCAGCTTAGGCCCGACGGGCTCCTACGAGCAGTACTTC.